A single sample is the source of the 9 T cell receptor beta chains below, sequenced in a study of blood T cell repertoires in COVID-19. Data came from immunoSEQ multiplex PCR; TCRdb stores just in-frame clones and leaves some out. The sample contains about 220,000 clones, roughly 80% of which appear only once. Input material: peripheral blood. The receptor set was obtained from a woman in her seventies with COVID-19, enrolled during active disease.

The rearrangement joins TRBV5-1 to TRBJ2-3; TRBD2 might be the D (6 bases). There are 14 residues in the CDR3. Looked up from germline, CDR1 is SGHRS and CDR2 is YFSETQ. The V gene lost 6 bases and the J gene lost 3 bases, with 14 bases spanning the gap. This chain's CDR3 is CASNREGGTDTQYF. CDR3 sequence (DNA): TGCGCCAGCAACCGAGAGGGAGGAACAGATACGCAGTATTTT.

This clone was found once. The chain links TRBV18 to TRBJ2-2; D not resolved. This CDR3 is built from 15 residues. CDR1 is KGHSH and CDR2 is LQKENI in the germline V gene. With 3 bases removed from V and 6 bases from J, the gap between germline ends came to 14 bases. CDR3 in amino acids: CASSPWPLSPGELFF. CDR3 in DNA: TGTGCCAGCTCACCCTGGCCTCTCTCCCCCGGGGAGCTGTTTTTT.

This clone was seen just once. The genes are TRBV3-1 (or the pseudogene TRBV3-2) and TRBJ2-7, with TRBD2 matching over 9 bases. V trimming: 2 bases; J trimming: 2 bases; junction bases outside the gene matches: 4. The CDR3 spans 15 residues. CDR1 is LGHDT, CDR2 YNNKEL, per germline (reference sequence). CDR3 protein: CASSQFLAGTYEQYF. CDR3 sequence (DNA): TGTGCCAGCAGCCAATTCCTAGCGGGAACCTACGAGCAGTACTTC.

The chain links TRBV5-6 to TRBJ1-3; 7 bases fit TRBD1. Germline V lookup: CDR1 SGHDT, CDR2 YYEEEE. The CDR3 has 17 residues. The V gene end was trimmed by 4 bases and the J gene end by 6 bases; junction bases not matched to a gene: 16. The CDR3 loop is CASSPLRPGTVSNTIYF. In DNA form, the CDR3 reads TGTGCCAGCAGCCCCTTGCGCCCCGGGACAGTCTCAAACACCATATATTTT. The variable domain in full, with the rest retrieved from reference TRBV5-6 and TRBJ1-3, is DAGVTQSPTHLIKTRGQQVTLRCSPKSGHDTVSWYQQALGQGPQFIFQYYEEEERQRGNFPDRFSGHQFPNYSSELNVNALLLGDSALYLCASSPLRPGTVSNTIYFGEGSWLTVV.

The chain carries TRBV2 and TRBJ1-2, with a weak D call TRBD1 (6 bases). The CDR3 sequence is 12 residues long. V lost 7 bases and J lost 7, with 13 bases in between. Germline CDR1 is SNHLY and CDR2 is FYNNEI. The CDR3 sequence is CASKQRGGGYTF. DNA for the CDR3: TGTGCCAGCAAACAGAGGGGGGGTGGCTACACCTTC.

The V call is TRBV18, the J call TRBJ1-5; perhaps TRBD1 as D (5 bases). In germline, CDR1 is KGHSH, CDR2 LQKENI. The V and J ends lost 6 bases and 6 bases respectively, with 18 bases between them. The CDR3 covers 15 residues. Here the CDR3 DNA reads TGTGCCAGCTCGCCCTTGGGACTGCTCTCTCAGCCCCAGCATTTT. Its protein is CASSPLGLLSQPQHF. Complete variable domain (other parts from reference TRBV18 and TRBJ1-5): NAGVMQNPRHLVRRRGQEARLRCSPMKGHSHVYWYRQLPEEGLKFMVYLQKENIIDESGMPKERFSAEFPKEGPSILRIQQVVRGDSAAYFCASSPLGLLSQPQHFGDGTRLSIL.

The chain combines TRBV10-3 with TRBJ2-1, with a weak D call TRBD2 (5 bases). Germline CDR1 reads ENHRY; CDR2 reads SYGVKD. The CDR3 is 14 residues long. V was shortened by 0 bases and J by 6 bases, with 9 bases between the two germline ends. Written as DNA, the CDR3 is TGTGCCATCAGTGAGTCGATAGCGATCAATGAGCAGTTCTTC. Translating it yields CAISESIAINEQFF.

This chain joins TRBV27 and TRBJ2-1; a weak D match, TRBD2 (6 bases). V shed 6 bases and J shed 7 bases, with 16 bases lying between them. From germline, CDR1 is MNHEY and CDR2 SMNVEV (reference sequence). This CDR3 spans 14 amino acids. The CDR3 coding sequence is TGTGCCAGCAGAAATCAGGGAGGTAAGAATGAGCAGTTCTTC. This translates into CASRNQGGKNEQFF.

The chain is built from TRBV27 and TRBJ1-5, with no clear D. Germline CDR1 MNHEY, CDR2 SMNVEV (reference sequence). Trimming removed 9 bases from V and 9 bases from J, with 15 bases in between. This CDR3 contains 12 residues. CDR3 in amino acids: CARARVEGPQHF. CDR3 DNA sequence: TGTGCCAGGGCTAGGGTTGAGGGGCCCCAGCATTTT.